Listed below are T cell receptor beta chains from one sample, sequenced in a study of T cell changes during pregnancy in multiple sclerosis. Assay: immunoSEQ multiplex PCR; the TCRdb copy retains only in-frame clones and omits some. The sample lists tens of thousands of clones, about nine tenths occurring once. Sequencing was performed on peripheral blood, taken in the second trimester of pregnancy. The receptors originated from a female donor in good health, enrolled as a control in a pregnancy study. CDR3s include the opening cysteine and the closing phenylalanine or tryptophan. The D gene is left open where the match is weak. A row's size may be missing; if present it is once, few, many or a size class.

clone_size,cdr3_length,v_call,j_call,d_call,cdr3_nt,cdr3_aa
few,15,TRBV10-3,TRBJ1-5,-,TGTGCCATCAGTGATGGGGGGAATAGCAATCAGCCCCAGCATTTT,CAISDGGNSNQPQHF
-,15,TRBV4-3,TRBJ1-2,TRBD1,TGCGCCAGCAGCCAAGAGGTGACAGGGAACTATGGCTACACCTTC,CASSQEVTGNYGYTF
once,17,TRBV13,TRBJ2-2,-,TGTGCCAGCAGCTCGGACAGAAAAGGGGTGAGAACCGGGGAGCTGTTTTTT,CASSSDRKGVRTGELFF
-,16,TRBV4-2,TRBJ2-5,-,TGTGCCAGCAGCCAAGTTTCGCAGGGTTCCCAAGAGACCCAGTACTTC,CASSQVSQGSQETQYF
-,12,TRBV29-1,TRBJ2-7,TRBD1,TGCAGCGTCGGACAGGGAGGCTACGAGCAGTACTTC,CSVGQGGYEQYF
-,15,TRBV25-1,TRBJ2-7,TRBD1,TGTGCCAGCAGTGAATTTGGACAGGGACCCTACGAGCAGTACTTC,CASSEFGQGPYEQYF
-,16,TRBV4-1,TRBJ2-1,TRBD2,TGCGCCAGCAGCCAAGTCTCGGGAGGGGCGTACAATGAGCAGTTCTTC,CASSQVSGGAYNEQFF
-,12,TRBV6-6,TRBJ1-2,TRBD1,TGTGCCAGCACGGGACAGATCTATGGCTACACCTTC,CASTGQIYGYTF
once,16,TRBV23-1,TRBJ2-1,-,TGCGCCAGCAGTCTGGATAATGGCGGGGCCTACAATGAGCAGTTCTTC,CASSLDNGGAYNEQFF
-,13,TRBV27,TRBJ2-4,TRBD1,TGTGCCAGCACCTTTGGACAGGGAGACATTCAGTACTTC,CASTFGQGDIQYF
-,13,TRBV30,TRBJ2-7,-,TGTGCCTGGGCGGGATTTTCAGGGGGCGAGCAGTACTTC,CAWAGFSGGEQYF
once,15,TRBV2,TRBJ1-2,-,TGTGCCAGCAGTGAATCGCAGGTACCCCCCTATGGCTACACCTTC,CASSESQVPPYGYTF
-,14,TRBV5-4,TRBJ2-5,TRBD1,TGTGCCAGCAGCTTGGCCACAGGGGGCGAGACCCAGTACTTC,CASSLATGGETQYF
-,16,TRBV6-6,TRBJ1-1,TRBD1,TGTGCCAGCAGATTCGACAGGGGGGTATTGGGCACTGAAGCTTTCTTT,CASRFDRGVLGTEAFF
once,16,TRBV5-1,TRBJ2-2,-,TGCGCCAGCAGCTTTAATCCCCTCGTCTCGAGTGGGGAGCTGTTTTTT,CASSFNPLVSSGELFF
-,15,TRBV7-3,TRBJ2-7,TRBD1,TGTGCCAGCAGCCCGGGACAGGGGATTGATAACGAGCAGTACTTC,CASSPGQGIDNEQYF
-,13,TRBV6-5,TRBJ1-1,-,TGTGCCAGCAGTTACGGAGGGTTGACTGAAGCTTTCTTT,CASSYGGLTEAFF
once,14,TRBV27,TRBJ2-1,TRBD2,TGTGCCAGTAGATACCTAGCGGGAGAGAATGAGCAGTTCTTC,CASRYLAGENEQFF
-,18,TRBV19,TRBJ2-2,TRBD2,TGTGCCAGTAGTAAGGTAGCGGGACGGCCTATGCCCACCGGGGAGCTGTTTTTT,CASSKVAGRPMPTGELFF
once,14,TRBV5-4,TRBJ2-7,TRBD1,TGTGCCAGCAGCCTGCCGGGACAGTTCTACGAGCAGTACTTC,CASSLPGQFYEQYF
-,11,TRBV2,TRBJ2-5,-,TGTGCCAGCAGCTTCGGTGAGACCCAGTACTTC,CASSFGETQYF
-,15,TRBV5-4,TRBJ2-5,TRBD2,TGTGCCAGCAGCTTGGGACTAGCGGGAGTAGAGACCCAGTACTTC,CASSLGLAGVETQYF
-,14,TRBV18,TRBJ2-5,TRBD2,TGTGCCAGCTCATCGCCGGGACTACAAGAGACCCAGTACTTC,CASSSPGLQETQYF
-,13,TRBV6-5,TRBJ1-1,-,TGTGCCACCTCAAGGGCAGGACTTACTGAAGCTTTCTTT,CATSRAGLTEAFF
once,12,TRBV29-1,TRBJ2-7,-,TGCAGCGTTGCAAACAGGGCTTACGAGCAGTACTTC,CSVANRAYEQYF
-,16,TRBV27,TRBJ2-7,TRBD2,TGTGCCAGCAGCCGCACGGGGCGGGAGGTGCCCTACGAGCAGTACTTC,CASSRTGREVPYEQYF
-,17,TRBV19,TRBJ2-5,-,TGTGCCAGTAGTATAGACGCAGGGGATTCCGCACAAGAGACCCAGTACTTC,CASSIDAGDSAQETQYF
-,18,TRBV10-2,TRBJ2-2,-,TGCGCCAGCAGTGGCCCTTGGGGGGTCACCTTAATCCCCGGGGAGCTGTTTTTT,CASSGPWGVTLIPGELFF
-,14,TRBV15,TRBJ2-3,TRBD1,TGTGCCACCAGCCGGGACAGGGTGACAGATACGCAGTATTTT,CATSRDRVTDTQYF
once,14,TRBV28,TRBJ1-5,-,TGTGCCAGCAGACACGGGGGGCCCCATGAGCCCCAGCATTTT,CASRHGGPHEPQHF
-,14,TRBV9,TRBJ2-5,TRBD2,TGTGCCAGCAGCGTGGGAGGGACGCAAGAGACCCAGTACTTC,CASSVGGTQETQYF
-,13,TRBV29-1,TRBJ1-2,-,TGCAGCGTTGCAGAGGCCGGAACAGGAGGCTACACCTTC,CSVAEAGTGGYTF
-,17,TRBV11-2,TRBJ1-1,-,TGTGCCAGCAGCTTAGGTTTACGGGAAATGATGGAGACTGAAGCTTTCTTT,CASSLGLREMMETEAFF
-,17,TRBV4-1,TRBJ1-5,-,TGCGCCAGCAGCCAAGATGCAGGGGCGGTAAGCAATCAGCCCCAGCATTTT,CASSQDAGAVSNQPQHF
once,14,TRBV5-1,TRBJ1-2,-,TGCGCCAGCAGCTACTCGGACAGAACCGATGGCTACACCTTC,CASSYSDRTDGYTF
medium-sized,15,TRBV19,TRBJ2-5,TRBD2,TGTGCCAGTAGTTCGACTAGCGGGAGTCTCGAGACCCAGTACTTC,CASSSTSGSLETQYF
once,14,TRBV10-3,TRBJ1-1,TRBD1,TGTGCCATCAGTCCGCAAAACGACAGGGCTGAAGCTTTCTTT,CAISPQNDRAEAFF
-,15,TRBV14,TRBJ2-2,-,TGTGCCAGCAGAAAATACAGCTCCAACACCGGGGAGCTGTTTTTT,CASRKYSSNTGELFF
-,17,TRBV11-3,TRBJ2-2,-,TGTGCCAGCAGCTCCTTATCGGGTAGCGTAAACACCGGGGAGCTGTTTTTT,CASSSLSGSVNTGELFF
-,17,TRBV7-3,TRBJ2-3,-,TGTGCCAGCAGCTTCACAGGGGGAGGGGACCTCACAGATACGCAGTATTTT,CASSFTGGGDLTDTQYF
-,13,TRBV6-1,TRBJ2-2,TRBD1,TGTGCCAGCACGGGACAGGGTACCGGGGAGCTGTTTTTT,CASTGQGTGELFF
-,14,TRBV7-8,TRBJ2-1,TRBD2,TGTGCCAGCAGCCCCCAGCGGGGGGGTAATGAGCAGTTCTTC,CASSPQRGGNEQFF
-,15,TRBV5-6,TRBJ1-4,TRBD1,TGTGCCAGCAGCCCCGTGACAGGGAATAATGAAAAACTGTTTTTT,CASSPVTGNNEKLFF
-,17,TRBV27,TRBJ1-2,TRBD1,TGTGCCAGCAGTTACTCCGGGACAGGGGGAAATGACTATGGCTACACCTTC,CASSYSGTGGNDYGYTF
-,15,TRBV18,TRBJ1-6,-,TGTGCCAGCTCACCGGAGTTATTCTATAATTCACCCCTCCACTTT,CASSPELFYNSPLHF
once,11,TRBV2,TRBJ1-2,-,TGTGCCAGCAGTACCAGGGGTGGCTACACCTTC,CASSTRGGYTF
-,14,TRBV9,TRBJ1-1,-,TGTGCCAGCAGTGCCCAGGGGCGTGACACTGAAGCTTTCTTT,CASSAQGRDTEAFF
-,16,TRBV6-5,TRBJ1-6,-,TGTGCCAGCAGTTACCACCCGGGAGGGCTGAATTCACCCCTCCACTTT,CASSYHPGGLNSPLHF
-,15,TRBV27,TRBJ2-7,TRBD1,TGTGCCAGCAGTTCCCACCCGGGACAGGGGTACGAGCAGTACTTC,CASSSHPGQGYEQYF
-,13,TRBV4-1,TRBJ2-7,TRBD1,TGCGCCAGCAGCCAAAGGACAGGGGACGAGCAGTACTTC,CASSQRTGDEQYF
-,17,TRBV10-1,TRBJ2-3,TRBD2,TGCGCCAGCAGTGAGTCGGTAGCGGGGGGCGGGTCAGATACGCAGTATTTT,CASSESVAGGGSDTQYF
once,15,TRBV2,TRBJ1-2,-,TGTGCCAGCAGGGGACAAACTGGAGTTAACTATGGCTACACCTTC,CASRGQTGVNYGYTF
-,13,TRBV9,TRBJ2-5,TRBD2,TGTGCCAGCAGCATGGGACTAGGGGAGACCCAGTACTTC,CASSMGLGETQYF
-,14,TRBV2,TRBJ1-4,TRBD1,TGTGCCAGCAGCGGACAGGGACGAGTTGAAAAACTGTTTTTT,CASSGQGRVEKLFF
-,20,TRBV28,TRBJ2-4,-,TGTGCCAGCAGTCCGACCCCAATACTAACGGAGCTAGGGAGAGGCGACATTCAGTACTTC,CASSPTPILTELGRGDIQYF